Listed below are T cell receptor beta chains from one sample, sequenced in a study of blood T cell repertoires in COVID-19. The data were produced by immunoSEQ multiplex PCR, yet TCRdb's version contains in-frame clones alone and is incomplete. The table lists under 250,000 clones, approximately 83% of them singletons. Sequenced sample: peripheral blood. The receptors come from a man aged 35 to 55 with acute or convalescent COVID-19. The CDR3 runs from the conserved cysteine through the conserved F or W. The order of the fields is clone size, D gene, V gene, J gene, CDR3 DNA, CDR3 protein. A D gene is named only where the DNA matches it firmly. Expanded clones are given a class, and other clones once, few, many or no size at all.

clone size: -
D gene: TRBD1
V gene: TRBV7-9
J gene: TRBJ1-2
CDR3 DNA: TGTGCCAGCAGCTTAGGTCAGGGGGTTTGGAGCTATGGCTACACCTTC
CDR3 protein: CASSLGQGVWSYGYTF

clone size: -
D gene: -
V gene: TRBV27
J gene: TRBJ1-1
CDR3 DNA: TGTGCCACCTCCGACAGGACGAACACTGAAGCTTTCTTT
CDR3 protein: CATSDRTNTEAFF

clone size: -
D gene: -
V gene: TRBV27
J gene: TRBJ1-3
CDR3 DNA: TGTGCCAGCAGTTTATCTGGCCGCGGGAACACCATATATTTT
CDR3 protein: CASSLSGRGNTIYF

clone size: -
D gene: -
V gene: TRBV6-6
J gene: TRBJ1-2
CDR3 DNA: TGTGCCAGCAGTTACAGGCAGGGGTATGGCTACACCTTC
CDR3 protein: CASSYRQGYGYTF

clone size: -
D gene: -
V gene: TRBV9
J gene: TRBJ1-2
CDR3 DNA: TGTGCCAGCAGCGGTTCCGCTATCTATGGCTACACCTTC
CDR3 protein: CASSGSAIYGYTF

clone size: -
D gene: TRBD2
V gene: TRBV4-1
J gene: TRBJ2-7
CDR3 DNA: TGCGCCAGCAGCCCAAGGACTAGCGGAGCACCCTACGAGCAGTACTTC
CDR3 protein: CASSPRTSGAPYEQYF

clone size: -
D gene: TRBD1
V gene: TRBV7-9
J gene: TRBJ2-3
CDR3 DNA: TGTGCCAGCAGCTTAGAACAGACAGGGTTTACAGATACGCAGTATTTT
CDR3 protein: CASSLEQTGFTDTQYF

clone size: once
D gene: -
V gene: TRBV27
J gene: TRBJ2-3
CDR3 DNA: TGTGCCAGCAGCCCCATCGGGCAGGGTATTTTAGATACGCAGTATTTT
CDR3 protein: CASSPIGQGILDTQYF

clone size: -
D gene: -
V gene: TRBV19
J gene: TRBJ2-7
CDR3 DNA: TGTGCCAGTACCAGCCGGGACAAACCCTACGAGCAGTACTTC
CDR3 protein: CASTSRDKPYEQYF

clone size: -
D gene: TRBD1
V gene: TRBV4-1
J gene: TRBJ1-6
CDR3 DNA: TGCGCCAGCAGACGGGACAGTAATAATTCACCCCTCCACTTT
CDR3 protein: CASRRDSNNSPLHF

clone size: -
D gene: TRBD1
V gene: TRBV3-1/TRBV3-2
J gene: TRBJ1-6
CDR3 DNA: TGTGCCAGCAGCTCGACAGGGGCATTGGGACCCCTCCACTTT
CDR3 protein: CASSSTGALGPLHF

clone size: -
D gene: -
V gene: TRBV10-1
J gene: TRBJ2-7
CDR3 DNA: TGCGCCAGCAGTCCCCAAGGACAGATCCTTGACGAGCAGTACTTC
CDR3 protein: CASSPQGQILDEQYF

clone size: -
D gene: -
V gene: TRBV12-3/TRBV12-4
J gene: TRBJ2-7
CDR3 DNA: TGTGCCAGCAGTTTACCTCTGGCGGGCGAGCAGTACTTC
CDR3 protein: CASSLPLAGEQYF

clone size: -
D gene: TRBD1
V gene: TRBV19
J gene: TRBJ2-3
CDR3 DNA: TGTGCCACATTCGACGGGACAGGGAGAGGGCATACGCAGTATTTT
CDR3 protein: CATFDGTGRGHTQYF

clone size: once
D gene: TRBD2
V gene: TRBV5-4
J gene: TRBJ2-3
CDR3 DNA: TGTGCCAGCAGCTTGAGGTTAGCGGGAGTGGTAGATACGCAGTATTTT
CDR3 protein: CASSLRLAGVVDTQYF

clone size: once
D gene: -
V gene: TRBV15
J gene: TRBJ2-5
CDR3 DNA: TGTGCCACCAGCAGAGATTCCCAGGGCCAAGAGACCCAGTACTTC
CDR3 protein: CATSRDSQGQETQYF

clone size: few
D gene: TRBD2
V gene: TRBV5-6
J gene: TRBJ2-1
CDR3 DNA: TGTGCCAGCAGCTTGGATTGGGTACTAGCGGCCCGGCCGGATGAGCAGTTCTTC
CDR3 protein: CASSLDWVLAARPDEQFF

clone size: -
D gene: TRBD1
V gene: TRBV19
J gene: TRBJ1-1
CDR3 DNA: TGTGCCAGTAGTATTAGGAGTTGGACAGGCGGAGGAGCTTTCTTT
CDR3 protein: CASSIRSWTGGGAFF

clone size: -
D gene: -
V gene: TRBV30
J gene: TRBJ1-3
CDR3 DNA: TGTGCCTGGAGTTTTGGACAGTCTGGAAACACCATATATTTT
CDR3 protein: CAWSFGQSGNTIYF

clone size: -
D gene: TRBD2
V gene: TRBV20-1
J gene: TRBJ2-2
CDR3 DNA: TGCAGTGCTAGTCCAGCGGGAGGGCCCGGGGAGCTGTTTTTT
CDR3 protein: CSASPAGGPGELFF

clone size: -
D gene: TRBD2
V gene: TRBV7-9
J gene: TRBJ2-2
CDR3 DNA: TGTGCCAGCAGCTTAGGGGCGGGAGGGCCGAGCACCGGGGAGCTGTTTTTT
CDR3 protein: CASSLGAGGPSTGELFF

clone size: -
D gene: -
V gene: TRBV27
J gene: TRBJ2-7
CDR3 DNA: TGTGCCAGCAGTTTCTTTCGGCTAACGGGAGTCCCCTACGAGCAGTACTTC
CDR3 protein: CASSFFRLTGVPYEQYF

clone size: once
D gene: -
V gene: TRBV2
J gene: TRBJ1-5
CDR3 DNA: TGTGCCAGCAAATCCCAGGCTCTGAATCAGCCCCAGCATTTT
CDR3 protein: CASKSQALNQPQHF